The clone carrying this T cell receptor (beta chain) counts as medium-sized. cDNA synthesis used a TRAV/TRBV-specific primer set for both chains. The PCR that amplified TCRs ran for around 21 cycles, relying on a constant-region primer and a V-primer adapter. One entry per CDR3 protein results from TCRdb running MiXCR on the reads. Of about 30,000 distinct CDR3 sequences in the sample, less than 65% were seen once. This record belongs to a study of low-dose radiotherapy and immunotherapy resistance in tumors. Study in general: Members of Cohort 1 were treated with 0.5 Gy per fraction every 2 weeks. The prescribed total PTV dose was 6.5 Gy. Every six weeks patients received intravenous ipilimumab 1 mg/kg, and every two weeks they received intravenous nivolumab 240 mg.

Time point meaning: after trial treatment. The treatment: LDRT plus nivolumab, ipilimumab, low-dose cyclophosphamide and aspirin (RACIN trial). This specimen consisted of PBMCs, obtained after low-dose radiotherapy plus immunotherapy. This TCR was recovered from a male donor with gallbladder cancer.

The CDR3 DNA is TGCAGCGTTGGGGACACCGGGGAGCTGTTTTTT. Its translation is CSVGDTGELFF. V and J are TRBV29-1 and TRBJ2-2; D remains unclear. Germline-derived CDR1 and CDR2 are SQVTM and ANQGSEA. The CDR3 is made up of 11 amino acids. V was trimmed by 4 bases and J by 3 bases, leaving 3 bases between them.